The present TCR beta chain was sequenced within a study of response to subunit inactivated influenza vaccine (dated by TCRdb to 2016 to 2018). Regarding the research as a whole: The study used deep quantitative T cell receptor repertoire profiling to track responses to a trivalent subunit inactivated influenza vaccine. Study-wide findings and limitations: The authors proposed that each seasonal influenza vaccination may bring in only a limited number of new T cells.

Receptor amplification or capture employed RT-PCR. The listed sequencing device is Illumina HiSeq 2500. TCRdb applied fastp at Q25 and MiXCR to the public reads, then kept only in-frame beta chains. Each entry is one CDR3 protein sequence, shown with its most common DNA and genes. The sample table lists 450,000 to 700,000 distinct CDR3 sequences, approximately 15% of them with a count of one. Roughly 11% of the sample is taken by the ten largest. There are a few counts of this clonotype. This receptor's antigen is unknown. No quality values exist for individual bases; no much larger clone is one base distant. The source was PBMCs from blood, collected 11 to 12 days after vaccination. The sequence was collected from a man aged 45 to 65 who received an inactivated influenza vaccine. Donor details come from another sample of the same person, matched by shared clones.

The CDR3 is CASSQLAAAYNEQFF. At the DNA level, the sequence is TGTGCCAGCAGCCAACTAGCAGCCGCCTACAATGAGCAGTTCTTC. In this chain, TRBV7-2 is recombined with TRBJ2-1, and perhaps TRBD2 as D gene, on 6 matching bases. In the germline V gene, CDR1 corresponds to SGHTA and CDR2 to FQGNSA. Its CDR3 holds 15 amino acids, cysteine through phenylalanine. The retained sequence is limited to the CDR3, 45 bases, with the frame set at the first base. The V and J ends are trimmed by 5 bases and 2 bases, leaving 13 bases between them.